This TCR beta chain was sequenced for a study of immune evolution from preneoplasia to lung adenocarcinoma. General study points: Normal lung had highest clonality; later lesions appeared denser, more diverse. From normal lung to invasive adenocarcinoma, top clone frequencies appeared to decrease.

Clones were sequenced by immunoSEQ multiplex PCR, and TCRdb holds only the in-frame ones, with some missing. The data hold several thousand clones, with 80% to 85% observed a single time. Patients had resection in Japan or China between the mid-2010s and the late 2010s. H&E slides confirmed each diagnosis, reviewed by two pathologists independently. CDR1 is GTSNPN, CDR2 SVGIG, per germline (reference sequence). CDR3 size: 13 residues. The V end lost 8 bases, the J end lost 7 bases, and 15 bases lay between the germline ends. In regard to this clone: Its antigen remains unknown.

The receptor's source is a person aged 50-70 years with lung adenocarcinoma. V and J are TRBV30 and TRBJ1-6, with D unclear. The sample taken for sequencing was FFPE normal lung tissue adjacent to the tumor. This chain's CDR3 is CAVTGLYNSPLHF. The DNA of the CDR3 is TGTGCCGTAACGGGGTTATACAATTCACCCCTCCACTTT.